These T cell receptor beta chains were read from a single sample in a study of response to subunit inactivated influenza vaccine. TCRdb itself ran the RT-PCR reads through MiXCR, one entry per CDR3 protein. Of around 850,000 distinct CDR3 sequences in the sample, around a sixth were seen once. Here the sequenced sample was PBMCs from blood, taken around 5 days after vaccination. The source is a man aged 50 or older who received an inactivated influenza vaccine. The CDR3 runs from the conserved cysteine through the conserved F or W. A D gene is named only where the DNA matches it firmly. Clone size is not always given. Where it is, it says once, few, many or a class for expanded clones.

TRBV27	NA	TRBJ2-1	NA	14	TGTGCCAGCAGTTTATCGGGGAATAGCAATGAGCAGTTCTTC	CASSLSGNSNEQFF
TRBV9	few	TRBJ2-1	TRBD2	14	TGTGCCAGCAGCGGGGTAGCGGGGGGTAATGAGCAGTTCTTC	CASSGVAGGNEQFF
TRBV20-1	few	TRBJ1-1	NA	14	TGCAGTGCTCTCAACTATAGGCGGAGCACTGAAGCTTTCTTT	CSALNYRRSTEAFF
TRBV5-6	NA	TRBJ2-5	NA	14	TGTGCCAGCAGCTTGGATGGGGGATCAGAGACCCAGTACTTC	CASSLDGGSETQYF
TRBV5-1	many	TRBJ1-3	NA	16	TGCGCCAGCAGCTTGAACTCCCTCGACTCCGGAAACACCATATATTTT	CASSLNSLDSGNTIYF
TRBV20-1	many	TRBJ1-6	TRBD1	14	TGCAGTGCTAGGGACAGGGGTTCTAATTCACCCCTCCACTTT	CSARDRGSNSPLHF
TRBV12-3/TRBV12-4	NA	TRBJ2-2	NA	14	TGTGCCAGCAGCACGACAGGCGTGACCGGGGAGCTGTTTTTT	CASSTTGVTGELFF
TRBV6-1	NA	TRBJ2-6	NA	17	TGTGCCAGCAGTATCGGCAGGGCATCCTCTGGGGCCAACGTCCTGACTTTC	CASSIGRASSGANVLTF
TRBV12-3/TRBV12-4	few	TRBJ2-1	NA	14	TGTGCCAGCAGTTTCGCGTGGGGAGACAATGAGCAGTTCTTC	CASSFAWGDNEQFF
TRBV19	many	TRBJ2-1	NA	15	TGTGCCAGTAGACTGGCGGGGGCCCTCGGTAATGAGCAGTTCTTC	CASRLAGALGNEQFF
TRBV5-4	NA	TRBJ2-7	TRBD2	15	TGTGCCAGCAGGGGGGGACTAGCGGACTCCTACGAGCAGTACTTC	CASRGGLADSYEQYF
TRBV7-2	NA	TRBJ2-2	NA	13	TGTGCCAGCAGCACCGAGTTCACCGGGGAGCTGTTTTTT	CASSTEFTGELFF
TRBV12-3/TRBV12-4	few	TRBJ2-1	NA	18	TGTGCCAGCAGCTCCAACCCTAAGCACCCGAGCTCCTACAATGAGCAGTTCTTC	CASSSNPKHPSSYNEQFF
TRBV10-3	NA	TRBJ2-2	TRBD2	15	TGTGCCATCAGTCGGACTAGCGGGAACACCGGGGAGCTGTTTTTT	CAISRTSGNTGELFF
TRBV3-1	NA	TRBJ2-1	TRBD2	14	TGTGCCAGCAGCCCCCTCGGGAGGTACAATGAGCAGTTCTTC	CASSPLGRYNEQFF
TRBV5-1	few	TRBJ1-6	NA	13	TGCGCCAGCAGCTTGGCTCCTCATTCACCCCTCCACTTT	CASSLAPHSPLHF
TRBV6-2/TRBV6-3	once	TRBJ2-7	TRBD1	15	TGTGCCAGCAGTCCCTCCGGGACAGTCGCCTACGAGCAGTACTTC	CASSPSGTVAYEQYF
TRBV6-2/TRBV6-3	few	TRBJ2-3	TRBD2	14	TGTGCCAGCAGTCTATCTAGCGGGAGAGATACGCAGTATTTT	CASSLSSGRDTQYF
TRBV24-1	few	TRBJ1-5	NA	14	TGTGCCACCAGCCAGAGAGGAGGCAATCAGCCCCAGCATTTT	CATSQRGGNQPQHF
TRBV20-1	many	TRBJ2-7	NA	14	TGCAGTGCTGAGACCGGGGGCCGATCCTACGAGCAGTACTTC	CSAETGGRSYEQYF
TRBV5-1	NA	TRBJ1-1	NA	14	TGCGCCAGCAGCTCTGGGAGGAGTGACACTGAAGCTTTCTTT	CASSSGRSDTEAFF
TRBV20-1	NA	TRBJ1-2	NA	13	TGCAGTGCTGCCGTGGGGCACACGGATGGCTACACCTTC	CSAAVGHTDGYTF
TRBV12-3/TRBV12-4	few	TRBJ2-3	TRBD1	15	TGTGCCAGCAGTTTTCGGGCAGGGGGCATGGATACGCAGTATTTT	CASSFRAGGMDTQYF
TRBV7-9	NA	TRBJ1-5	NA	13	TGTGCCAGCAGCCCAGGGTCCCGTCAGCCCCAGCATTTT	CASSPGSRQPQHF
TRBV4-2	few	TRBJ1-2	NA	14	TGTGCCAGCAGCCAGCCACAGGGCCACTATGGCTACACCTTC	CASSQPQGHYGYTF
TRBV24-1	NA	TRBJ2-1	TRBD1	15	TGTGCCACCAGCCCGACAGGGTTCACCTACAATGAGCAGTTCTTC	CATSPTGFTYNEQFF
TRBV12-3/TRBV12-4	NA	TRBJ2-7	NA	11	TGTGCCAGCAGAGATGCGGGCGAGCAGTACTTC	CASRDAGEQYF
TRBV5-1	few	TRBJ2-7	NA	13	TGCGCCAGCAGCGTCGGTAGTCCGGGGGAGCAGTACTTC	CASSVGSPGEQYF
TRBV24-1	few	TRBJ2-1	NA	16	TGTGCCACCAGTGATTCCATTCCGAGCTCCTACAATGAGCAGTTCTTC	CATSDSIPSSYNEQFF
TRBV6-1	NA	TRBJ2-6	NA	15	TGTGCCAGCAGATGGGGGTTCTCTGGGGCCAACGTCCTGACTTTC	CASRWGFSGANVLTF
TRBV18	few	TRBJ2-1	TRBD2	16	TGTGCCAGCTCACCGGTATGGACTAGCGGTTACAATGAGCAGTTCTTC	CASSPVWTSGYNEQFF
TRBV7-2	few	TRBJ2-5	NA	15	TGTGCCAGCAGCTTAAGGATCCAGGGTTGGGAGACCCAGTACTTC	CASSLRIQGWETQYF
TRBV15	many	TRBJ2-1	TRBD2	18	TGTGCCACCAGCAGAGATCGGCTAGCGGGGTCGATATACAATGAGCAGTTCTTC	CATSRDRLAGSIYNEQFF
TRBV3-1	many	TRBJ2-7	TRBD1	14	TGTGCCAGCAGCCAAGATACAGGGGCCTACGAGCAGTACTTC	CASSQDTGAYEQYF
TRBV20-1	few	TRBJ1-1	NA	16	TGCAGTGCTAGAGAGGTGGGGGAGAAACGGAGGAATGAAGCTTTCTTT	CSAREVGEKRRNEAFF
TRBV4-3	NA	TRBJ2-3	TRBD2	13	TGCGCCAGCAGCCAAGATCGGACTAGCGTGCCGTATTTT	CASSQDRTSVPYF
TRBV10-3	many	TRBJ2-5	TRBD1	15	TGTGCCATCAGGCACACTACAGGGGCCGGGGAGACCCAGTACTTC	CAIRHTTGAGETQYF
TRBV5-1	few	TRBJ1-2	NA	14	TGCGCCAGCAGCGGGCAGGTTTCTAACTATGGCTACACCTTC	CASSGQVSNYGYTF
TRBV4-2	NA	TRBJ2-1	TRBD2	18	TGTGCCAGCAGCCAAGTGGGGACTAGCGGGGCCTCCTACAATGAGCAGTTCTTC	CASSQVGTSGASYNEQFF
TRBV4-3	few	TRBJ1-4	NA	15	TGCGCCAGCAGCCTCGGAGTGGGAGACAATGAAAAACTGTTTTTT	CASSLGVGDNEKLFF
TRBV10-3	few	TRBJ2-1	NA	15	TGTGCCATCAGTGAGGAGGAGGCGGGTTACAATGAGCAGTTCTTC	CAISEEEAGYNEQFF